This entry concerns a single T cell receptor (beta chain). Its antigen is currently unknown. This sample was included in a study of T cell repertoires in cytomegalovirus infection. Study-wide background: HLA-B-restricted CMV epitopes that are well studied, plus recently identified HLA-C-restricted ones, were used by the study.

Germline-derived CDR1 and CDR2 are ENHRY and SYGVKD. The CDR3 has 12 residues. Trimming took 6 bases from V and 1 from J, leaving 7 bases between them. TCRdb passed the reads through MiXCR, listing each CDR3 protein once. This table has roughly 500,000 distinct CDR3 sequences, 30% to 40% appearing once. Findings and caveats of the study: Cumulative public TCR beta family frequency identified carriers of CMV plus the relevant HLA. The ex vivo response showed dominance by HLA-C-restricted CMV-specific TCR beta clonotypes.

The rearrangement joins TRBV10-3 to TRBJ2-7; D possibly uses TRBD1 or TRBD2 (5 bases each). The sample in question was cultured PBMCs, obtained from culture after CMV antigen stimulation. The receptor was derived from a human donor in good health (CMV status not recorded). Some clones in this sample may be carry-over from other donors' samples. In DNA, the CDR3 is TGTGCCATCAGGGGGGAGTCCTACGAGCAGTACTTC. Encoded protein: CAIRGESYEQYF.